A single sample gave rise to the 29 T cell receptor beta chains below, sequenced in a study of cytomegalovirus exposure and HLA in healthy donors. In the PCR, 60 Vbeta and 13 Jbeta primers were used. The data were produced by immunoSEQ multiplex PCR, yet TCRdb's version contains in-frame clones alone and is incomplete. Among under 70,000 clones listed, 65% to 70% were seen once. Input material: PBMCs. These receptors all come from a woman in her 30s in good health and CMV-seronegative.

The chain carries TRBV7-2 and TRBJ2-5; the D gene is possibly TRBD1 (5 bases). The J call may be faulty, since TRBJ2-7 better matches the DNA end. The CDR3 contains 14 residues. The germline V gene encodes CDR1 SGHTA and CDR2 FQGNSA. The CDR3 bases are TGTGCCAGCAGCCCCCCGGACAATTCCTACGAGCAGTACTTC. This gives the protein CASSPPDNSYEQYF.

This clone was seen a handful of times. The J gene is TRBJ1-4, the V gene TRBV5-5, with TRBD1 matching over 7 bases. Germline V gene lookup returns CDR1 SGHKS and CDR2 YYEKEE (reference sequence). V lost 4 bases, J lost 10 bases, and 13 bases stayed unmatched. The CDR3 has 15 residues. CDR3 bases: TGTGCCAGCAGCGCATCCGGGACAGCCGAGGGAAAACTGTTTTTT. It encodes CASSASGTAEGKLFF.

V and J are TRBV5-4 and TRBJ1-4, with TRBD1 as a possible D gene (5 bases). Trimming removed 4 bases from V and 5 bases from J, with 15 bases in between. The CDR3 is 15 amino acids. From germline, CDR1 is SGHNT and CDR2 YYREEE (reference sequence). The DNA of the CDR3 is TGTGCCAGCAGCCCCTCCGCGGACACAAATGAAAAACTGTTTTTT. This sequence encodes CASSPSADTNEKLFF.

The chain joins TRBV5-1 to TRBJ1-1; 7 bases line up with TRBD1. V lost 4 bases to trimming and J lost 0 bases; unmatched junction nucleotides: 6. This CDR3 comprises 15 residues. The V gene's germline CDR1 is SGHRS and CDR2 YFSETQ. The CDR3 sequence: CASSPGTDMNTEAFF. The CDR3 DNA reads TGCGCCAGCAGCCCTGGGACAGACATGAACACTGAAGCTTTCTTT.

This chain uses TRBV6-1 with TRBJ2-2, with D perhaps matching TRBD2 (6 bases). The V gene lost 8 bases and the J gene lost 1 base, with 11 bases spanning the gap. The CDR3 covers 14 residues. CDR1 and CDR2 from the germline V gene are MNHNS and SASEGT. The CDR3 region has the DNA TGTGCCAGCCGCACTAGCCAGAACACCGGGGAGCTGTTTTTT. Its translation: CASRTSQNTGELFF.

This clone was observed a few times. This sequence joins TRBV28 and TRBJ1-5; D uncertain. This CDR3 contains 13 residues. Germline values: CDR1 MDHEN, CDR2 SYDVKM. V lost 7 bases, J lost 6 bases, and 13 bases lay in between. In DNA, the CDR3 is TGTGCCAGCACCCAAGCGGGCTCTCAGCCCCAGCATTTT. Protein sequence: CASTQAGSQPQHF. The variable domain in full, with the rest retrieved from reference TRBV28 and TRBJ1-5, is DVKVTQSSRYLVKRTGEKVFLECVQDMDHENMFWYRQDPGLGLRLIYFSYDVKMKEKGDIPEGYSVSREKKERFSLILESASTNQTSMYLCASTQAGSQPQHFGDGTRLSIL.

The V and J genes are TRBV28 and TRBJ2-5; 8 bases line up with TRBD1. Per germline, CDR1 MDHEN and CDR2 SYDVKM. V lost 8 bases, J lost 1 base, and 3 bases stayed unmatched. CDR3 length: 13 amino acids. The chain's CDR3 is CASGTGGQETQYF. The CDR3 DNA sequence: TGTGCCAGCGGTACAGGGGGCCAAGAGACCCAGTACTTC.

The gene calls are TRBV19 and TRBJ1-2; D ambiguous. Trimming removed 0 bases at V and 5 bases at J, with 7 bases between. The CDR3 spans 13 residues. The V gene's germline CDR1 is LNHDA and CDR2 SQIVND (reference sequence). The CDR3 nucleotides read TGTGCCAGTAGTATAGACCGAGAGTATGGCTACACCTTC. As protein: CASSIDREYGYTF.

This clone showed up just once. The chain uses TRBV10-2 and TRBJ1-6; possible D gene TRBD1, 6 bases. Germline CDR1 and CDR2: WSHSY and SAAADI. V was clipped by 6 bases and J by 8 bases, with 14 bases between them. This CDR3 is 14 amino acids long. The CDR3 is CASSSRDIYSPLHF. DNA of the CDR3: TGCGCCAGCAGCTCCCGGGACATTTATTCACCCCTCCACTTT.

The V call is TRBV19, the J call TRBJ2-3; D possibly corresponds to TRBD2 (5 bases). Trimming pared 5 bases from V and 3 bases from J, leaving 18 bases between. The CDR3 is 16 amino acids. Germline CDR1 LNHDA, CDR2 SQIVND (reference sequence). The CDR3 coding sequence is TGTGCCAGTAGTCATCTTGGCCGGGAAGCAACAGATACGCAGTATTTT. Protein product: CASSHLGREATDTQYF.

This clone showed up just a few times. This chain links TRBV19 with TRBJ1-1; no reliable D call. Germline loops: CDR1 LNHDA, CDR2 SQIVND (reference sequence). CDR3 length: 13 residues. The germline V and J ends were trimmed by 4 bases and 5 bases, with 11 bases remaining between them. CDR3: CASSKMTRTEAFF. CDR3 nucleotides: TGTGCCAGTAGTAAAATGACTCGGACTGAAGCTTTCTTT.

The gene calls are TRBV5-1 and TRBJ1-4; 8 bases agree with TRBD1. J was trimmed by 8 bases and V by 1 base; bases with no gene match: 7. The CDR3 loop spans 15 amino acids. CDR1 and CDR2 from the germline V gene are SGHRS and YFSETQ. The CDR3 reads CASSLTGQGGEKLFF. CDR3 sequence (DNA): TGCGCCAGCAGCTTGACCGGACAGGGAGGAGAAAAACTGTTTTTT. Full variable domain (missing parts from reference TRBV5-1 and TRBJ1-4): KAGVTQTPRYLIKTRGQQVTLSCSPISGHRSVSWYQQTPGQGLQFLFEYFSETQRNKGNFPGRFSGRQFSNSRSEMNVSTLELGDSALYLCASSLTGQGGEKLFFGSGTQLSVL.

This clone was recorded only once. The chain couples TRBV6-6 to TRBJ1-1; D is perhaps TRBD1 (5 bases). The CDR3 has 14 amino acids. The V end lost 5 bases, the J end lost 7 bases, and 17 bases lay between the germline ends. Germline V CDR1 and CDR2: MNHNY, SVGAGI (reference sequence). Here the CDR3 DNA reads TGTGCCAGCAGTGCCTTGGAGGGAGGGGTTGAAGCTTTCTTT. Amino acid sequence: CASSALEGGVEAFF.

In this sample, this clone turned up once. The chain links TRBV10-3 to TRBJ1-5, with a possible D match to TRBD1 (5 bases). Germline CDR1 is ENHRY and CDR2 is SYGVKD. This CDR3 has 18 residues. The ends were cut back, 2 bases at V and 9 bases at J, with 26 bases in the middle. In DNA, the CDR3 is TGTGCCATCAGTGAGGACAGTAACAGTCCCGGCGGTTGGGGGCCCCAGCATTTT. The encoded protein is CAISEDSNSPGGWGPQHF.

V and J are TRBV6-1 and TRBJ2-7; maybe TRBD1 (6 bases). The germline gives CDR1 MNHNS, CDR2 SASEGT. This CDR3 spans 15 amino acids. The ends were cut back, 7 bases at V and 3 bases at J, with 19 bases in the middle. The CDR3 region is CASTQGAGAVYEQYF. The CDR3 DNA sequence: TGTGCCAGCACCCAAGGGGCAGGGGCCGTCTACGAGCAGTACTTC.

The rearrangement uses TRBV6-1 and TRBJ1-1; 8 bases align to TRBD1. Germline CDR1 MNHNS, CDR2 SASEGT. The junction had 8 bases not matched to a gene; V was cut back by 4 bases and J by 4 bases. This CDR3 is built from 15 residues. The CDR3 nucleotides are TGTGCCAGCAGTGGCAGGACAGGGCTTGTCACTGAAGCTTTCTTT. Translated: CASSGRTGLVTEAFF.

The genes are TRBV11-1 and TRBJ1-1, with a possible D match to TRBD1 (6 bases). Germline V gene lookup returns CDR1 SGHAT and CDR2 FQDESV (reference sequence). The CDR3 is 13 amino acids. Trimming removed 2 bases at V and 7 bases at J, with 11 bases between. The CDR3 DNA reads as TGTGCCAGCAGCTTAACACAGGGCGGTGAAGCTTTCTTT. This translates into CASSLTQGGEAFF. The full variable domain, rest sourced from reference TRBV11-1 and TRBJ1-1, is EAEVAQSPRYKITEKSQAVAFWCDPISGHATLYWYRQILGQGPELLVQFQDESVVDDSQLPKDRFSAERLKGVDSTLKIQPAELGDSAMYLCASSLTQGGEAFFGQGTRLTVV.

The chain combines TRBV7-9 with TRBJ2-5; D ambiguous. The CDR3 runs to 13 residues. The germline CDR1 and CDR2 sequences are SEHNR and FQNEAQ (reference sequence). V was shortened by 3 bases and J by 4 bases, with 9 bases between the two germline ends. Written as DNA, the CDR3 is TGTGCCAGCAGCTTTCTCTCGGGAGAGACCCAGTACTTC. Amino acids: CASSFLSGETQYF.

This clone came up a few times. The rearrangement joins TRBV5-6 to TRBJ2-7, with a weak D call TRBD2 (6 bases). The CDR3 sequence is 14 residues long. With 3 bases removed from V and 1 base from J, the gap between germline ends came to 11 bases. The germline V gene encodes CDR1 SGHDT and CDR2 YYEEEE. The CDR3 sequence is CASSWGVLSYEQYF. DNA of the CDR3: TGTGCCAGCAGCTGGGGGGTTTTATCCTACGAGCAGTACTTC.

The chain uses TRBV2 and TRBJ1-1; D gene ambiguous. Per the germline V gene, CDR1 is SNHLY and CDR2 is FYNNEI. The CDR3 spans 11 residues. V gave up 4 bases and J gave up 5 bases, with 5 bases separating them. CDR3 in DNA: TGTGCCAGCAGTGTTCTTACTGAAGCTTTCTTT. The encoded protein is CASSVLTEAFF.

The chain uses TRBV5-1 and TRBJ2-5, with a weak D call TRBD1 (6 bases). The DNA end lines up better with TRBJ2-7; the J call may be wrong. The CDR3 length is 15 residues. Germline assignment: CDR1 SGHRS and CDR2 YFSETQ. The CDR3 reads CASSPGQPPTYEQYF. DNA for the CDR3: TGCGCCAGCAGCCCCGGACAGCCACCTACCTACGAGCAGTACTTC.

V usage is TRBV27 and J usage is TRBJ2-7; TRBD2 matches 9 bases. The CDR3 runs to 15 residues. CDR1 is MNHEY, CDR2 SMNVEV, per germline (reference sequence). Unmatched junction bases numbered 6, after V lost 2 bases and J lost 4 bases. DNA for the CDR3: TGTGCCAGCAGTTTAGATCTAGCGGGGAAATACGAGCAGTACTTC. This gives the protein CASSLDLAGKYEQYF.

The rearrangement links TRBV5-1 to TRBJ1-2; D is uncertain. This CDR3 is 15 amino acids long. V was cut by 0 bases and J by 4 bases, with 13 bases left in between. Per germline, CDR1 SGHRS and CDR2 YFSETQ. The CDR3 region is CASSLGDNGFYGYTF. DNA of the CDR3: TGCGCCAGCAGCTTGGGAGACAACGGCTTCTATGGCTACACCTTC.

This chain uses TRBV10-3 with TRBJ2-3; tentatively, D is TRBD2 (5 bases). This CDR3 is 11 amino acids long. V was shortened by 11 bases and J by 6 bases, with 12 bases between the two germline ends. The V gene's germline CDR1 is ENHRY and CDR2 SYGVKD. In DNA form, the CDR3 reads TGTGCCGTCCTGAGGAGGGATACGCAGTATTTT. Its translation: CAVLRRDTQYF.

The CDR3 sequence: CASSQTRLANEKLFF. CDR3 DNA: TGCGCCAGCAGCCAAACCAGGTTGGCTAATGAAAAACTGTTTTTT. The gene calls are TRBV4-1 and TRBJ1-4; D is unclear. Trimming cost V 2 bases and J 3 bases, with 10 bases left between them. Per germline, CDR1 MGHRA and CDR2 YSYEKL. There are 15 residues in the CDR3.

CDR3 in amino acids: CASSLNEGEYNEQFF. CDR3 nucleotides: TGTGCCAGCAGCTTGAATGAGGGGGAGTACAATGAGCAGTTCTTC. The genes are TRBV7-9 and TRBJ2-1; a weak D match, TRBD1 (6 bases). Germline lookup yields CDR1 SEHNR and CDR2 FQNEAQ (reference sequence). Trimming shortened V by 3 bases and J by 4 bases, and 13 bases separated the two germline ends. This CDR3 is built from 15 residues.

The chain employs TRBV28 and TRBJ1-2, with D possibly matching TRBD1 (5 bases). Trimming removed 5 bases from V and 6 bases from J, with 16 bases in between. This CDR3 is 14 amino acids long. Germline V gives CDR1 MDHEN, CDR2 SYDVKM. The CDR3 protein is CASSLGAAYHGYTF. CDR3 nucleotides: TGTGCCAGCAGTCTTGGGGCAGCTTATCATGGCTACACCTTC.

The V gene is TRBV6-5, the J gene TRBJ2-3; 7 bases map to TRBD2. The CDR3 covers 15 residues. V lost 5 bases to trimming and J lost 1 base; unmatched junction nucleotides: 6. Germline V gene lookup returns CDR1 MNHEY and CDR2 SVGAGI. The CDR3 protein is CASSRRGIRTDTQYF. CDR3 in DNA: TGTGCCAGCAGTAGGCGGGGGATCCGCACAGATACGCAGTATTTT.

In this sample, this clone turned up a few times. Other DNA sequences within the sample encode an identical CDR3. CDR3 sequence reads: CSVERGAEAFF. CDR3 DNA: TGCAGCGTTGAACGGGGGGCCGAAGCTTTCTTT. The chain couples TRBV29-1 to TRBJ1-1, with a weak D call TRBD1 (6 bases). V was cut by 2 bases and J by 8 bases, with 9 bases left in between. The germline V gene encodes CDR1 SQVTM and CDR2 ANQGSEA. This CDR3 is 11 amino acids long.